One and the same sample provided the 8 T cell receptor beta chains below, sequenced in a study of cytomegalovirus exposure and HLA in healthy donors (dated by TCRdb to 2016 to 2017). Receptors were amplified or captured by the immunoSEQ multiplex PCR assay. The multiplex PCR relied on a mix of 60 forward primers for TCR Vbeta segments and 13 reverse primers for TCR Jbeta segments. Held by TCRdb, this immuneACCESS table contains in-frame sequences only and omits some clones. Under half of the omission traces to an unresolved V gene where checked; the cause of the rest is unknown. The sample has around 80,000 clones on record, approximately 66% of them singletons. 3.5% to 4.5% of the sample is held by the ten biggest clonotypes. Material for sequencing was PBMCs. The receptors were gathered from a male donor in good health and CMV-seropositive.

The V gene is TRBV27, the J gene TRBJ2-3; 7 bases agree with TRBD1. J lost 0 bases, V lost 0 bases, and 6 bases had no gene match. CDR1 MNHEY and CDR2 SMNVEV come from the germline V gene (reference sequence). The CDR3 spans 17 residues. CDR3 amino acids: CASSLSKGATSTDTQYF. CDR3 nucleotides: TGTGCCAGCAGTTTATCGAAGGGGGCCACTAGCACAGATACGCAGTATTTT.

The chain recombines TRBV7-9 with TRBJ2-1, with 10 nucleotides matching TRBD1. The germline gives CDR1 SEHNR, CDR2 FQNEAQ (reference sequence). With V trimmed by 3 bases and J by 4 bases, 3 bases remained unmatched. The CDR3 loop spans 15 amino acids. Written as DNA, the CDR3 is TGTGCCAGCAGCTTGCGGGACAGGGGATACAATGAGCAGTTCTTC. This sequence encodes CASSLRDRGYNEQFF. Filled out from reference TRBV7-9 and TRBJ2-1, the complete variable domain reads DTGVSQNPRHKITKRGQNVTFRCDPISEHNRLYWYRQTLGQGPEFLTYFQNEAQLEKSRLLSDRFSAERPKGSFSTLEIQRTEQGDSAMYLCASSLRDRGYNEQFFGPGTRLTVL.

This clone was seen a few times. The chain recombines TRBV2 with TRBJ1-5; 8 bases fit TRBD1. The CDR3 covers 15 residues. V lost 8 bases to trimming and J lost 4 bases; unmatched junction nucleotides: 10. The germline CDR1 and CDR2 sequences are SNHLY and FYNNEI. CDR3 sequence reads: CASYETGVPNQPQHF. The CDR3 bases are TGTGCCAGCTATGAGACAGGGGTCCCTAATCAGCCCCAGCATTTT.

The chain combines TRBV7-9 with TRBJ2-5; 7 bases align to TRBD1. V lost 5 bases to trimming and J lost 5 bases; unmatched junction nucleotides: 8. CDR3 length: 14 residues. Germline CDR1 SEHNR, CDR2 FQNEAQ (reference sequence). CDR3 nucleotide sequence: TGTGCCAGCAGCCCCGGGACAGCTGGGGAGACCCAGTACTTC. Its translation: CASSPGTAGETQYF. The variable domain in full, with the rest retrieved from reference TRBV7-9 and TRBJ2-5, is DTGVSQNPRHKITKRGQNVTFRCDPISEHNRLYWYRQTLGQGPEFLTYFQNEAQLEKSRLLSDRFSAERPKGSFSTLEIQRTEQGDSAMYLCASSPGTAGETQYFGPGTRLLVL.

The gene calls are TRBV27 and TRBJ2-1, with TRBD1 matching over 9 bases. The V segment lost 5 bases and the J segment 6 bases; nucleotides outside the gene matches: 8. The germline gives CDR1 MNHEY, CDR2 SMNVEV (reference sequence). CDR3 length: 15 amino acids. CDR3 residues: CASSRDDRGFNEQFF. The CDR3 nucleotides read TGTGCCAGCAGTCGCGACGACAGGGGGTTCAATGAGCAGTTCTTC.

The chain joins TRBV15 to TRBJ1-2; 8 nucleotides match TRBD1. The CDR3 extends over 13 amino acids. The V segment lost 2 bases and the J segment 14 bases; nucleotides outside the gene matches: 10. Per germline, CDR1 LNHNV and CDR2 YYDKDF (reference sequence). The CDR3 DNA sequence: TGTGCCACCAGCAGACTCTCCGGGACAGGCGTGACCTTC. Encoded protein: CATSRLSGTGVTF.

This chain joins TRBV27 and TRBJ2-7; TRBD1 is a possible D gene (6 bases). Germline assignment: CDR1 MNHEY and CDR2 SMNVEV (reference sequence). This CDR3 has 13 amino acids. The V and J ends lost 4 bases and 3 bases respectively, with 10 bases between them. The CDR3 DNA reads TGTGCCAGCAGTTCAGGGGAGTACTACGAGCAGTACTTC. Amino acid sequence: CASSSGEYYEQYF.

This clone occurred a few times. The chain has TRBV6-5 and TRBJ1-2, with 8 positions matching TRBD1. Germline-derived CDR1 and CDR2 are MNHEY and SVGAGI. The CDR3 sequence is 13 residues long. V lost 7 bases and J lost 5; bases outside the gene matches: 6. CDR3 DNA: TGTGCCAGCACACCGGGACAGGTTTATGGCTACACCTTC. Its translation: CASTPGQVYGYTF.